This T cell receptor (beta chain) appears in the sequencing data of a study of T cells in Graves' hyperthyroidism and ophthalmopathy (dated by TCRdb to about 2019). Concerning the study at large: To identify distinguishing TCR V-J signatures, a discovery cohort of around 100 patients was used, comprising 40 to 45 with Graves' ophthalmopathy and approximately 58 with stable Graves' hyperthyroidism. The paper describes TCR Vbeta CDR3 sequencing of roughly 130 peripheral blood samples, made up of 43 ophthalmopathy patients, roughly 72 hyperthyroidism patients and 17 progressor patients. Whether ophthalmopathy could be predicted prospectively was tested in an independent validation cohort made up of approximately 19 hyperthyroidism patients plus 17 patients who later progressed to ophthalmopathy. The 75 to 100 discovery patients were divided at random into training and test sets in a 7:3 ratio. Thyroid tissue and blood T-cell repertoires from about 6 Graves' hyperthyroidism patients were also compared in the study. After blood sampling, hyperthyroidism patients were treated with methimazole at a starting dose of 30 mg daily, and ophthalmopathy patients were treated with high-dose intravenous methylprednisolone.

The CDR3 holds 15 amino acids from the cysteine to the phenylalanine. The only DNA kept is the CDR3, 45 bases in frame from the first base. V is shortened by 1 base, J by 6 bases, and the region joining them spans 12 bases. Taken from the germline V gene, the CDR1 and CDR2 loops are SGHTA and FQGTGA. In the case of this clonotype: The antigen this receptor binds is unknown. This may be a read error, as it is one base from a much larger clone.

Patients with uncontrolled infections, other autoimmune diseases, pregnancy or lactation were excluded. Diagnoses were based on clinical symptoms, serum thyroxine and TRAb, thyroid ultrasound and orbital computed tomography. Trizol reagent was used to extract total RNA, and RNA quality was then checked on an Agilent 2100 Bioanalyzer. TCR beta CDR3 regions were amplified from RNA transcripts. The first round of RT-PCR for the TCR CDR3 was performed with the HTBI primer set and the Qiagen OneStep RT-PCR kit. Libraries were constructed in a second round of multiplex PCR, after which size selection and purification were carried out. Libraries were sequenced paired-end with 100 bp reads on an Illumina HiSeq2000. The original pipeline was this. Raw data were processed with SOAPnuke, discarding reads with adapters, uncalled bases, mean Phred below 15, or no exact constant-primer or identifier match. High-quality paired reads were merged using COPE v1.2.5, and each unique nucleotide sequence was defined as a clonotype. Clonotypes were aligned to IMGT TRBV, TRBD and TRBJ reference segments using MiTCR v1.1. The analysis included only V-J combinations with a frequency above 0.0001, which together covered about 99% of the repertoires. The TCS score was defined as the ratio of F50 (clonal expansion) to E x V (chaos), calculated using BLOSUM62-based TCRdist between CDR3 peptides within each V-J. Welch's t-statistics and random forest reduced around 550 V-J features to 13, which were used in a naive Bayes classifier (R e1071). Thyroid-blood repertoire similarity was quantified with the Morisita-Horn index. The public reads were reprocessed in TCRdb via fastp at Q25 and MiXCR, keeping in-frame beta chains. CDR3 protein duplicates are merged, each entry listing the most common genes and DNA. The V and J calls, along with clone size, are taken from TCRdb and not from the paper's own processing. Within this sample are hundreds of thousands of distinct CDR3 sequences, with about 45% of them counted one time only. The ten largest clones represent less than 9% of the sample.

The research as a whole found: Most expanded thyroid clonotypes (frequency above 0.001) were also detected in blood, suggesting blood repertoires may reflect thyroid immune responses. During validation, the model predicted progression to ophthalmopathy a median of approximately 7 months ahead of onset, with just under 71% sensitivity and 72.22% specificity. Sample size was not statistically predetermined, and investigators were not blinded to group allocation. Ophthalmopathy was separated from stable hyperthyroidism by a 13 V-J signature model, with just over 85% sensitivity and about 81% specificity obtained in cross-validation and 80%/75% obtained in testing.

The receptor was derived from an adult man with Graves' disease, either hyperthyroidism or ophthalmopathy (not recorded which). Sequencing input: peripheral blood or thyroid tissue (not recorded which). The chain was built from TRBV7-3 and TRBJ2-2, with an unclear D gene assignment. The CDR3 corresponds to CASSLSARHAGELFF. The DNA sequence follows: TGTGCCAGCAGCTTAAGTGCCAGACACGCCGGGGAGCTGTTTTTT. The CDR3 plus the reference TRBV7-3 and TRBJ2-2 genes for the other parts give the full variable domain: GAGVSQTPSNKVTEKGKYVELRCDPISGHTALYWYRQSLGQGPEFLIYFQGTGAADDSGLPNDRFFAVRPEGSVSTLKIQRTERGDSAVYLCASSLSARHAGELFFGEGSRLTVL.